This is a list of T cell receptor beta chains from one sample in a study of blood T cell repertoires in COVID-19. The assay was immunoSEQ multiplex PCR, and TCRdb's table has in-frame clones only and misses some. The sample has about 260,000 clones, 75% to 90% seen once. Sequenced: peripheral blood. These receptors came from a man in his 60s who had recovered from COVID-19. The CDR3 runs from the conserved cysteine through the conserved F or W. The order of the fields is V gene, J gene, clone size, D gene, CDR3 DNA, CDR3 protein. D genes are given only for firm matches. Some rows mark clone size as missing; the rest say once, few, many or name a class of expanded clone.

v_gene: TRBV19
j_gene: TRBJ2-6
abundance: NA
d_gene: NA
CDR3nt: TGTGCCAGTCTACTAAGCTCTGGGGCCAACGTCCTGACTTTC
CDR3aa: CASLLSSGANVLTF

v_gene: TRBV19
j_gene: TRBJ2-3
abundance: NA
d_gene: TRBD2
CDR3nt: TGTGCCAGTAGTATACTAGCGGGCTCTAGCACAGATACGCAGTATTTT
CDR3aa: CASSILAGSSTDTQYF

v_gene: TRBV7-6
j_gene: TRBJ1-2
abundance: NA
d_gene: TRBD1
CDR3nt: TGTGCCAGCAGCTGGACTACAGGGGGCCATGGCTACACCTTC
CDR3aa: CASSWTTGGHGYTF

v_gene: TRBV10-3
j_gene: TRBJ2-3
abundance: NA
d_gene: TRBD1
CDR3nt: TGTGCCACGTCACTGCGGACAGGGGCCCCAGATACGCAGTATTTT
CDR3aa: CATSLRTGAPDTQYF

v_gene: TRBV9
j_gene: TRBJ1-1
abundance: NA
d_gene: NA
CDR3nt: TGTGCCAGCACCCCACAGGGCGCTGCTAACACTGAAGCTTTCTTT
CDR3aa: CASTPQGAANTEAFF

v_gene: TRBV11-2
j_gene: TRBJ1-1
abundance: NA
d_gene: NA
CDR3nt: TGTGCCAGCAGCTTAGTTTCAATGAACACTGAAGCTTTCTTT
CDR3aa: CASSLVSMNTEAFF

v_gene: TRBV5-1
j_gene: TRBJ2-1
abundance: NA
d_gene: TRBD2
CDR3nt: TGCGCCAGCAGCCCAGGAGGCGGGAGGGGCTCCTACAATGAGCAGTTCTTC
CDR3aa: CASSPGGGRGSYNEQFF

v_gene: TRBV3-1/TRBV3-2
j_gene: TRBJ1-1
abundance: NA
d_gene: NA
CDR3nt: TGTGCCAGCCGAGGGGCCGGGGGTGCTGAAGCTTTCTTT
CDR3aa: CASRGAGGAEAFF

v_gene: TRBV3-1/TRBV3-2
j_gene: TRBJ2-7
abundance: NA
d_gene: TRBD1
CDR3nt: TGTGCCAGCAGCTTCACAGGGACAGGGACCTACGAGCAGTACTTC
CDR3aa: CASSFTGTGTYEQYF

v_gene: TRBV10-1
j_gene: TRBJ1-5
abundance: NA
d_gene: NA
CDR3nt: TGCGCCAGCAACTTTTATCAGCCCCAGCATTTT
CDR3aa: CASNFYQPQHF

v_gene: TRBV19
j_gene: TRBJ2-7
abundance: NA
d_gene: NA
CDR3nt: TGTGCCAGTAGTCGAGGACAATACTACGAGCAGTACTTC
CDR3aa: CASSRGQYYEQYF

v_gene: TRBV24-1
j_gene: TRBJ2-2
abundance: once
d_gene: TRBD2
CDR3nt: TGTGCCACCAGTGCCAGAGGGGAGGGCACCGGGGAGCTGTTTTTT
CDR3aa: CATSARGEGTGELFF

v_gene: TRBV6-6
j_gene: TRBJ2-3
abundance: NA
d_gene: NA
CDR3nt: TGTGCCAGCAGCCCGGGGACAGATACGCAGTATTTT
CDR3aa: CASSPGTDTQYF

v_gene: TRBV5-6
j_gene: TRBJ2-6
abundance: NA
d_gene: NA
CDR3nt: TGTGCCAGCAGCAGGGGCCGTTCCGGGGCCAACGTCCTGACTTTC
CDR3aa: CASSRGRSGANVLTF

v_gene: TRBV7-2
j_gene: TRBJ2-7
abundance: NA
d_gene: NA
CDR3nt: TGTGCCAGCAGCCAGACAAGTTACGAGCAGTACTTC
CDR3aa: CASSQTSYEQYF

v_gene: TRBV6-5
j_gene: TRBJ2-7
abundance: NA
d_gene: NA
CDR3nt: TGTGCCAGCACTACCGACAGGCCCTTCTCCTACGAGCAGTACTTC
CDR3aa: CASTTDRPFSYEQYF

v_gene: TRBV7-9
j_gene: TRBJ1-2
abundance: once
d_gene: NA
CDR3nt: TGTGCCAGCAGCGACAGTGTAGGCTATGGCTACACCTTC
CDR3aa: CASSDSVGYGYTF